This T cell receptor beta chain was sequenced in a study of blood T cells in healthy people across ages (dated by TCRdb to between 2014 and 2016). For context, the study as a whole: In model experiments, template switching captured roughly one uniquely barcoded TCR beta cDNA molecule for every two T cells. Age-related changes in TCR beta repertoire diversity were measured in the study by deep sequencing normalized with unique cDNA molecular identifiers. The donors were split into four age groups: young (average about 15 years), middle-aged (about 40), aged (over 55) and long-lived (under 90). To avoid experimental bias, donors of different ages were distributed randomly across sequencing lanes. For two donors (one aged 18 to 30 and one aged 80 or older), the study analyzed two additional independent replicas of 1 million unique cDNA reads from the same blood draw. What the authors observed across the whole study: A strong correlation was found between observed TCR beta diversity and the percentage of naive T cells measured by flow cytometry. Compared with the aged group, the long-lived group had more naive CD4+ T cells, fewer expanded clones and increased TCR diversity, a pattern suggesting age selection. Observed TCR beta diversity per million T cells fell roughly linearly with age, and a significant reduction was already apparent by age about 36. Because profiling used bulk unsorted PBMCs, naive and antigen-experienced compartments could not be compared conclusively. The CMV infection status of donors was not known, potentially confounding age-related changes in expanded clonotypes. Estimates of total diversity based on one million sequenced T cells were regarded as lower bounds and as underestimates.

Compared with germline, V lacks 5 bases and J lacks 7 bases; bases without a gene match: 16. Based on the germline V gene (reference sequence), the CDR1 and CDR2 sequences are MNHEY and SMNVEV. Including cysteine and phenylalanine, the CDR3 has 16 amino acids. Solely the CDR3 DNA is kept, with 48 bases framed from the first base. In regard to this clonotype: It has no known antigen specificity. Base qualities are not recorded, but no much larger clone differs from it by a single base.

The roughly 38 donors, aged about 6 to 95 years, were systemically healthy Caucasian individuals from Russia. Roughly 9.5 milliliters of peripheral blood were drawn from each donor into EDTA-treated Vacutainer tubes. Ficoll-Paque density-gradient centrifugation was used to isolate PBMCs, with at least 7 million obtained per sample. Total RNA was extracted from PBMCs with Trizol reagent, with at least 6 micrograms obtained per sample. The percentages of naive CD45RAhigh/CD27high T cells were determined by flow cytometry on a PBMC aliquot from every donor. The library was made by 5' RACE. Sequenced on an Illumina HiSeq 2500. A second PCR of 7 to 11 cycles was performed with a sample-barcoded 5' primer and a J-beta primer mix. Each TCR beta cDNA molecule received a unique molecular identifier from a template-switch 5' adaptor carrying 12 random nucleotides. Each sample yielded at least 3 million CDR3-containing paired-end reads. All of the RNA was converted into first-strand cDNA using the Mint cDNA synthesis kit, with a TRBC-specific oligonucleotide serving as the primer. After uracil-DNA glycosylase treatment, a first 18-cycle PCR used universal primers M1SS and BC2_uni_R on all cDNA. The original pipeline was this. Normalization of each sample was performed by random selection of 1 million high-quality reads, each carrying a distinct molecular identifier. Instead of being binned into consensus sequences, reads with shared molecular identifiers were discarded. MiTCR, set to a Q25 quality threshold and the strictest error-elimination algorithm, was used for CDR3 identification, clonotype clustering and error correction. A nonparametric unseen species model using Euler transformation provided a lower-bound estimate of total TCR beta diversity. TCRdb reanalyzed the raw reads on its own, using fastp at Q25 for trimming and MiXCR for clone calling, and kept in-frame beta chains. When rows share a CDR3 protein, they turn into one entry using the most common DNA and genes. The V and J calls come from TCRdb's annotation, not from the publication. The sample data list nearly 1 million distinct CDR3 sequences, and roughly 47% of these were observed just once. The ten largest clones represent over 20% of the sample.

This clonotype was sampled from a woman aged 55-75 years in good health. The chain is made from TRBV27 and TRBJ2-7, and TRBD2 aligns with 8 junction nucleotides. Sequenced input: blood. CDR3 protein: CASSAPGTSAVDEQYF. The DNA reads as follows: TGTGCCAGCAGTGCCCCCGGGACTAGTGCCGTGGATGAGCAGTACTTC.